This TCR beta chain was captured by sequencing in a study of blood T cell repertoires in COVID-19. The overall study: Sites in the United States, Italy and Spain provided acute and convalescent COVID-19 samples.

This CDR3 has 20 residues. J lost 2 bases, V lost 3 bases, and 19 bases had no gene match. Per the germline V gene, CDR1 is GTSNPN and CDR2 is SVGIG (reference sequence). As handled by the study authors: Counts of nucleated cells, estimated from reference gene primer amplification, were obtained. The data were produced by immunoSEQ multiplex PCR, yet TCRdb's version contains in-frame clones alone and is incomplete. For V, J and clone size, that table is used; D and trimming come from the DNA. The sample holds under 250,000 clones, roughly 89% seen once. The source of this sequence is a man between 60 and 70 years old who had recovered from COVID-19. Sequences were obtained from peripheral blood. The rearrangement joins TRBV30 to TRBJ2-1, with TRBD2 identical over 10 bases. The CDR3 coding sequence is TGTGCCTGGAGCCGGGCAGGGGCTAGCGGGAGTAGGGGGGCCTACAATGAGCAGTTCTTC. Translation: CAWSRAGASGSRGAYNEQFF.